This T cell receptor (beta chain) was found in a study of identical twins. There are many counts of this clonotype. Per the germline V gene, CDR1 is SGHKS and CDR2 is YYEKEE (reference sequence). The CDR3 has 11 residues. V lost 4 bases and J lost 12, with 8 bases in between. TCRdb ran MiXCR on the 5' RACE reads and lists one entry per CDR3 protein. Of 200,000 to 250,000 distinct CDR3 sequences detected, around 15% appear once; the ten largest clones hold under 9.5%. The sequenced material came from memory (CD45RO+) T cells sorted from blood. The chain employs TRBV5-5 and TRBJ1-6; D not resolved. The sequence was collected from a woman aged 18-35 years in good health. CDR3 sequence (DNA): TGTGCCAGCAGCCACGATCTACCCCTCCACTTT. This codes for CASSHDLPLHF. The full variable domain, its missing parts supplied by reference TRBV5-5 and TRBJ1-6, is DAGVTQSPTHLIKTRGQQVTLRCSPISGHKSVSWYQQVLGQGPQFIFQYYEKEERGRGNFPDRFSARQFPNYSSELNVNALLLGDSALYLCASSHDLPLHFGNGTRLTVT.